The T cell receptor beta chain under discussion was sequenced for a study of blood T cells in healthy people across ages. V was shortened by 5 bases and J by 8 bases, with 26 bases between the two germline ends. This CDR3 has 17 amino acids. In germline, CDR1 is MNHEY, CDR2 SMNVEV (reference sequence). General study points: Estimated diversity, derived from one million T cells, was regarded as an underestimate.

The use of a sample-barcoded 5' primer and a J-beta primer mix characterized a second PCR of about 7 to 12 cycles. TCRdb ran MiXCR on the 5' RACE reads and lists one entry per CDR3 protein. The sample consists of about 780,000 distinct CDR3 sequences, less than 60% of them appearing once. As concerns this clonotype: Its target is unknown.

The rearrangement links TRBV27 to TRBJ2-3, with a tentative D call TRBD1 (7 bases). This clonotype was sampled from a man of 80 years or more in good health. The sequenced sample was blood. CDR3 amino acids: CASSAGQGGLPLGTQYF. CDR3 bases: TGTGCCAGCAGTGCAGGCCAGGGGGGACTCCCCCTAGGTACGCAGTATTTT.